These T cell receptor beta chains were read from a single sample in a study of blood T cell repertoires in COVID-19. This table comes from immunoSEQ multiplex PCR, and its TCRdb copy is limited to in-frame clones, with some not included. The profile shows around 500,000 clones, 70% to 90% of them singletons. Sequenced material: peripheral blood. These receptors were obtained from a human donor in a cohort sampled during active COVID-19. The CDR3 runs from the conserved cysteine through the conserved F or W. D genes are given only for firm matches. Where a row states a size, it is once, few, many or the class of an expanded clone; other rows omit it.

V	size	J	D	DNA	CDR3
TRBV9	.	TRBJ2-2	.	TGTGCCAGCAGCGTAGTGGGGAGCCCCAAGACCGGGGAGCTGTTTTTT	CASSVVGSPKTGELFF
TRBV29-1	.	TRBJ1-2	TRBD1	TGCAGCGTAGTGGGACAGGGGGCTGCCTATGGCTACACCTTC	CSVVGQGAAYGYTF
TRBV25-1	.	TRBJ1-5	TRBD1	TGTGCCAGCAGTCAGACAGGGGGAGGGGGCAATCAGCCCCAGCATTTT	CASSQTGGGGNQPQHF
TRBV10-3	.	TRBJ1-2	.	TGTGCCATCAGTACCTCCCTGCCGTCGGGTACAACCCATGGCTACACCTTC	CAISTSLPSGTTHGYTF
TRBV7-6	.	TRBJ2-2	TRBD2	TGTGCCAGCAGCTTAGATCCACTAGCGGGGAGTAACACCGGGGAGCTGTTTTTT	CASSLDPLAGSNTGELFF
TRBV10-3	once	TRBJ1-4	.	TGTGCCATCAGTGAGCAAGGGGCAACTAATGAAAAACTGTTTTTT	CAISEQGATNEKLFF
TRBV4-3	.	TRBJ2-1	.	TGCGCCAGCAGCTTCTCAGGGCATGAGCAGTTCTTC	CASSFSGHEQFF
TRBV5-6	.	TRBJ1-2	TRBD1	TGTGCCAGCAGCCCGACAGGGATTGTAGCTAACTATGGCTACACCTTC	CASSPTGIVANYGYTF
TRBV9	.	TRBJ2-2	TRBD1	TGTGCCAGCAGCGTCCGGGACAGGGTCTCCGGGGAGCTGTTTTTT	CASSVRDRVSGELFF
TRBV29-1	once	TRBJ2-5	.	TGCAGCGTTAGGTCCCGACTACTGGAAGAGACCCAGTACTTC	CSVRSRLLEETQYF
TRBV19	.	TRBJ1-2	TRBD1	TGTGCCAGTAGTATTGAGAGGACAGGGGCCCCAGTGATCGGCTACACCTTC	CASSIERTGAPVIGYTF
TRBV5-1	.	TRBJ2-3	.	TGCGCCAGCAGCTTGGGGCTAGCGCAGGGAACAGATACGCAGTATTTT	CASSLGLAQGTDTQYF
TRBV29-1	.	TRBJ1-1	TRBD1	TGCAGCGTTGCGCAGGGGGCCCTGAACACTGAAGCTTTCTTT	CSVAQGALNTEAFF
TRBV28	.	TRBJ2-7	.	TGTGCCAGCCACTCCCAAGGAGGGCCTTACGAGCAGTACTTC	CASHSQGGPYEQYF
TRBV7-9	.	TRBJ1-1	.	TGTGCCAGCAGCTTGGCAGGGGTGAACACTGAAGCTTTCTTT	CASSLAGVNTEAFF
TRBV6-5	once	TRBJ2-7	TRBD2	TGTGCCAGCAGTTACCGCGCGGGAGGGAACGAGCAGTACTTC	CASSYRAGGNEQYF
TRBV5-4	.	TRBJ2-3	.	TGTGCCAGCAGCGGGGGGAGATCGGTCTCCACAGATACGCAGTATTTT	CASSGGRSVSTDTQYF
TRBV30	.	TRBJ2-7	TRBD1	TGTGCCTGGGCCGGGACAGGGTTCTCCTACGAGCAGTACTTC	CAWAGTGFSYEQYF
TRBV27	.	TRBJ2-7	TRBD1	TGTGCCAGCAGTCCAACCGGGACAGGGTACCAAAAGCAGTACTTC	CASSPTGTGYQKQYF
TRBV6-5	.	TRBJ2-7	TRBD1	TGTGCCAGCAGAGACAGGGGAGCCTACGAGCAGTACTTC	CASRDRGAYEQYF
TRBV28	.	TRBJ2-1	.	TGTGCCAGCAGTTTATGGGGACTCAATGAGCAGTTCTTC	CASSLWGLNEQFF
TRBV12-5	few	TRBJ1-2	TRBD1	TGTGCTAGTGCTCCCGACAGGGCGGGCTACACCTTC	CASAPDRAGYTF
TRBV3-1/TRBV3-2	.	TRBJ2-1	TRBD2	TGTGCCAGCAGCCAGGGGACTAGCGGGAGCCGTGTTGAGCAGTTCTTC	CASSQGTSGSRVEQFF
TRBV28	.	TRBJ2-1	TRBD1	TGTGCCAGCAGTTTACCAGGGACAGGGGTGCAGTTCTTC	CASSLPGTGVQFF
TRBV27	.	TRBJ2-7	.	TGTGCCAGCAGTTTACATGACAGGACGGGAGAGCAGTACTTC	CASSLHDRTGEQYF
TRBV30	.	TRBJ2-1	TRBD2	TGTGCCTGGAGTGGGGGACTAGCGGGAGGGTTAAATGAGCAGTTCTTC	CAWSGGLAGGLNEQFF
TRBV19	once	TRBJ2-1	TRBD2	TGTGCCAGTAGCCCCCGGGCGGGAGCTGGTCAAGGCATACCCAATGAGCAGTTCTTC	CASSPRAGAGQGIPNEQFF
TRBV3-1/TRBV3-2	.	TRBJ2-7	.	TGTGCCAGCAGCCGAGACAGTCGCTACGAGCAGTACTTC	CASSRDSRYEQYF
TRBV3-1/TRBV3-2	.	TRBJ2-5	.	TGTGCCAGCAGCCTCCGACAGGGAGGCCCAGAGACCCAGTACTTC	CASSLRQGGPETQYF
TRBV6-2/TRBV6-3	.	TRBJ2-3	TRBD2	TGTGCCAGCAGTTACAGGAATACCGGGACTAGCGGGACTAGCACAGATACGCAGTATTTT	CASSYRNTGTSGTSTDTQYF
TRBV11-3	.	TRBJ2-2	.	TGTGCCAGCAGCCGTGGAGCCGGGGAGCTGTTTTTT	CASSRGAGELFF
TRBV27	.	TRBJ2-2	.	TGTGCCAGCAGCCCTCTGACCGGGGAGCTGTTTTTT	CASSPLTGELFF
TRBV7-9	.	TRBJ2-1	TRBD2	TGTGCCAGCAGCAAGGGACTAGACCTTACCTACAATGAGCAGTTCTTC	CASSKGLDLTYNEQFF
TRBV5-4	.	TRBJ2-2	.	TGTGCCAGCAGCAACAAACGGAGGAACCTCCCCGGGGAGCTGTTTTTT	CASSNKRRNLPGELFF
TRBV6-1	.	TRBJ1-1	TRBD1	TGTGCCAGCAGTGAACCCGGACAGGGTGCATCTTTTGAAGCTTTCTTT	CASSEPGQGASFEAFF
TRBV7-9	.	TRBJ1-1	TRBD1	TGTGCCAGCAGTAGGGACAGGAGCTTGAACACTGAAGCTTTCTTT	CASSRDRSLNTEAFF
TRBV9	.	TRBJ2-3	.	TGTGCCAGCAGCGTAGGGGGCCAAGGACGGCACACAGATACGCAGTATTTT	CASSVGGQGRHTDTQYF
TRBV6-5	.	TRBJ1-2	.	TGTGCCAGCAGTTATGGGAGGCCCTCACTGAACTATGGCTACACCTTC	CASSYGRPSLNYGYTF
TRBV11-3	once	TRBJ2-2	.	TGTGCCAGCAGTCCGGGGTTATTGGACACCGGGGAGCTGTTTTTT	CASSPGLLDTGELFF
TRBV6-5	.	TRBJ2-7	TRBD2	TGTGCCAGCAGCCCCACTAGCGGGGCCTACGAGCAGTACTTC	CASSPTSGAYEQYF
TRBV25-1	.	TRBJ2-7	TRBD2	TGTGCCAGCAGTGAGACCGGGAGGGGGACCTACGAGCAGTACTTC	CASSETGRGTYEQYF
TRBV2	.	TRBJ1-1	.	TGTGCCAGCGGGATGGAACTAGTGAACACTGAAGCTTTCTTT	CASGMELVNTEAFF
TRBV14	.	TRBJ1-1	TRBD1	TGTGCCAGCAGCCAGACAGGGGTGGTTGAAGCTTTCTTT	CASSQTGVVEAFF
TRBV19	.	TRBJ2-2	TRBD1	TGTGCCAGTAGTCGGGGACAGGGGGCGCGGAACACCGGGGAGCTGTTTTTT	CASSRGQGARNTGELFF
TRBV28	.	TRBJ1-4	.	TGTGCCAGCAGTACTCCGGGGGGGAGGTATAGAGAAAAACTGTTTTTT	CASSTPGGRYREKLFF
TRBV28	.	TRBJ2-2	TRBD2	TGTGCCAGCATCAAAGACACGGGAGGGCCCACCGGGGAGCTGTTTTTT	CASIKDTGGPTGELFF
TRBV30	.	TRBJ1-2	TRBD1	TGTGCCGGCATCCGTACCCCCAGGACAGGGATTCACTATGGCTACACCTTC	CAGIRTPRTGIHYGYTF
TRBV29-1	.	TRBJ1-2	TRBD1	TGCAGCGTCGGTATCACAGGGGGCAATGGCTACACCTTC	CSVGITGGNGYTF
TRBV30	few	TRBJ1-6	.	TGTGCTGCTTTCCCCCGGGACACGAGCTCCTATAATTCACCCCTCCACTTT	CAAFPRDTSSYNSPLHF
TRBV11-3	.	TRBJ2-2	TRBD1	TGTGCCAGCAGCTTCCAGGGGGCGGACACCGGGGAGCTGTTTTTT	CASSFQGADTGELFF
TRBV7-9	.	TRBJ2-1	TRBD2	TGTGCCAGCAGCGGAGGGACTAGCGGGAATTGGATTAATGAGCAGTTCTTC	CASSGGTSGNWINEQFF
TRBV18	.	TRBJ1-5	.	TGTGCCAGCTCAGATACAGGAGGCAATCAGCCCCAGCATTTT	CASSDTGGNQPQHF
TRBV30	.	TRBJ1-3	.	TGTGCCTGGTCAGGAGGCGTTGGAAACACCATATATTTT	CAWSGGVGNTIYF
TRBV29-1	.	TRBJ2-7	TRBD2	TGCAGCGTCATGGGGACTAGCGGACCTTACGAGCAGTACTTC	CSVMGTSGPYEQYF
TRBV3-1/TRBV3-2	.	TRBJ2-2	TRBD1	TGTGCCAGCAGCCGATTTTTCGGACAGGGAGAGACCGGGGAGCTGTTTTTT	CASSRFFGQGETGELFF